These 10 T cell receptor beta chains originate from one sample sequenced in a study of blood T cell repertoires in COVID-19. Only in-frame clones appear in the TCRdb table, and some are missing; sequencing was by immunoSEQ multiplex PCR. The sample shows under 150,000 clones, 90% of them seen only once. Sequencing used peripheral blood. The origin of the receptors is a man aged 55 to 70 with COVID-19, enrolled during active disease.

The chain combines TRBV6-5 with TRBJ1-2; tentatively, D is TRBD1 (5 bases). V lost 0 bases to trimming and J lost 2 bases, with 7 bases between them. Per germline, CDR1 MNHEY and CDR2 SVGAGI. This CDR3 has 14 amino acids. In DNA, the CDR3 is TGTGCCAGCAGTTACTCGGGGGGAAACTATGGCTACACCTTC. It yields the protein CASSYSGGNYGYTF.

The V call is TRBV29-1, the J call TRBJ2-3; possibly TRBD2 for D (6 bases). Germline V gene lookup returns CDR1 SQVTM and CDR2 ANQGSEA. The CDR3 runs 15 residues. Trimming shortened V by 7 bases and J by 2 bases, and 19 bases separated the two germline ends. The CDR3 sequence: CSAFAHRGNTDTQYF. CDR3 in DNA: TGCAGCGCCTTTGCCCATCGGGGGAACACAGATACGCAGTATTTT.

The chain is built from TRBV14 and TRBJ2-6; D is undetermined. CDR1 is SGHDN and CDR2 is FVKESK in the germline V gene. V gave up 3 bases and J gave up 4 bases, with 4 bases separating them. The CDR3 extends over 13 amino acids. The CDR3 here is CASSQRGANVLTF. The CDR3 DNA is TGTGCCAGCAGCCAGAGAGGGGCCAACGTCCTGACTTTC.

A single count supports this clone. The chain employs TRBV19 and TRBJ1-3; no clear D gene. The ends were cut back, 11 bases at V and 8 bases at J, with 10 bases in the middle. CDR3 length equals 10 residues. CDR1 and CDR2 from the germline V gene are LNHDA and SQIVND (reference sequence). The DNA of the CDR3 is TGTGCCGCTGAGGGAGACACCATATATTTT. Amino acid sequence: CAAEGDTIYF.

The chain employs TRBV30 and TRBJ2-7; TRBD1 agrees at 9 bases. The CDR3 covers 13 residues. Per the germline V gene, CDR1 is GTSNPN and CDR2 is SVGIG (reference sequence). V shed 6 bases, J shed 4 bases, and the junction held 7 bases outside the gene matches. CDR3 loop: CACALDRGYEQYF. The CDR3 DNA reads TGTGCCTGCGCTTTGGACAGGGGATACGAGCAGTACTTC.

The rearrangement links TRBV4-1 to TRBJ1-1; 7 bases align to TRBD1. V lost 4 bases, J lost 1 base, and 9 bases stayed unmatched. Germline-derived CDR1 and CDR2 are MGHRA and YSYEKL. The CDR3 covers 16 residues. Written as DNA, the CDR3 is TGCGCCAGCAGCCCTCCCTCCGGGACAGAGAACACTGAAGCTTTCTTT. Residues: CASSPPSGTENTEAFF.

V gene TRBV6-8 combines with J gene TRBJ2-7; tentative D call: TRBD2 (6 bases). The ends were cut back, 10 bases at V and 3 bases at J, with 19 bases in the middle. This CDR3 has 14 amino acids. Looked up from germline, CDR1 is MNHGY and CDR2 is SAAAGT. The CDR3 bases are TGTGCCATCACAAGGCAGGGACTTATCTACGAGCAGTACTTC. It encodes CAITRQGLIYEQYF.

The chain is built from TRBV2 and TRBJ1-5; TRBD1 is a possible D gene (6 bases). The ends were cut back, 6 bases at V and 4 bases at J, with 10 bases in the middle. Per germline, CDR1 SNHLY and CDR2 FYNNEI. The CDR3 is 13 residues long. The CDR3 spells CASRRTENQPQHF. The CDR3 DNA reads as TGTGCCAGCAGGAGGACAGAAAATCAGCCCCAGCATTTT.

This clone is a singleton in its sample. This rearrangement joins TRBV13 to TRBJ1-6; 7 nucleotides align to TRBD1. CDR3 length equals 14 residues. Trimming cost V 5 bases and J 6 bases; bases outside gene matches: 4. Germline values: CDR1 PRHDT, CDR2 FYEKMQ (reference sequence). DNA of the CDR3: TGTGCCAGCAGCATGGGACAGATTAATTCACCCCTCCACTTT. It specifies CASSMGQINSPLHF. Full variable domain (remainder filled in from reference TRBV13 and TRBJ1-6): AAGVIQSPRHLIKEKRETATLKCYPIPRHDTVYWYQQGPGQDPQFLISFYEKMQSDKGSIPDRFSAQQFSDYHSELNMSSLELGDSALYFCASSMGQINSPLHFGNGTRLTVT.

This clone has only one observation. The V call is TRBV12-3 or TRBV12-4, the J call TRBJ1-4; D is possibly TRBD1 (6 bases). The CDR3 sequence is 13 residues long. Trimming took 10 bases from V and 8 from J, leaving 17 bases between them. CDR3 loop: CAIPGAGNEKLFF. The CDR3 DNA follows: TGTGCCATCCCAGGGGCGGGTAACGAAAAACTGTTTTTT.